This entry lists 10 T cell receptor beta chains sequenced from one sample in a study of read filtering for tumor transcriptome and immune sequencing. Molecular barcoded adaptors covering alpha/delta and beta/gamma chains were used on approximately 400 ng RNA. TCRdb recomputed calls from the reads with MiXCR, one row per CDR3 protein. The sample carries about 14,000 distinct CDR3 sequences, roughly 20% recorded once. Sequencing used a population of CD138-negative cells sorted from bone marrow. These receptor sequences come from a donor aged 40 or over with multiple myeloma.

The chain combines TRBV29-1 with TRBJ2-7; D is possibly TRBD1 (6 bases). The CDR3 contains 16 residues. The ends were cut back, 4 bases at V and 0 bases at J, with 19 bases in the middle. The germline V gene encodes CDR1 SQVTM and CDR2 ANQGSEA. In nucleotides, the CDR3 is TGCAGCGTTGTAAAGGGGGACACAATGAGCTCCTACGAGCAGTACTTC. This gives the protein CSVVKGDTMSSYEQYF.

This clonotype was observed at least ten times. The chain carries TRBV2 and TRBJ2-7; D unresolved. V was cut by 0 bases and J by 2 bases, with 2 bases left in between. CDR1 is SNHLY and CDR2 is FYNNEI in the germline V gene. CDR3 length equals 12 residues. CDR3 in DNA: TGTGCCAGCAGTGAAGCGACCTACGAGCAGTACTTC. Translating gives CASSEATYEQYF.

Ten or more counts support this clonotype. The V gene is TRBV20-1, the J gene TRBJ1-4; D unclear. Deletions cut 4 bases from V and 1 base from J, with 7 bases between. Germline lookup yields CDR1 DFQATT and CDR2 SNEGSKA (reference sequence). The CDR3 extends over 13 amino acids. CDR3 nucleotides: TGCAGTGCTACCTCGGGAACTAATGAAAAACTGTTTTTT. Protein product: CSATSGTNEKLFF.

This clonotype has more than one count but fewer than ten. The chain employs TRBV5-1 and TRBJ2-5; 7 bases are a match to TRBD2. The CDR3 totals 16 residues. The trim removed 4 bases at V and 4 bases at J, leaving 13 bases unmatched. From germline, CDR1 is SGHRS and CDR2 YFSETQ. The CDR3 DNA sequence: TGCGCCAGCAGCGGGGGGGGGGTCTGGGACGGAGAGACCCAGTACTTC. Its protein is CASSGGGVWDGETQYF.

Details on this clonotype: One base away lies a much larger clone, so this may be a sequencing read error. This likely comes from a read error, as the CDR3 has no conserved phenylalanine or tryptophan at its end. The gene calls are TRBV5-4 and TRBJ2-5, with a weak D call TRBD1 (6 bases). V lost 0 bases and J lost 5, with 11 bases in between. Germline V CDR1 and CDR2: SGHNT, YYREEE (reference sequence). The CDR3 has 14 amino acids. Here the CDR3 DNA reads TGTGCCAGCAGCTTGGAAGGGGGAGAGGAGACCCAGTACCTC. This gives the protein CASSLEGGEETQYL.

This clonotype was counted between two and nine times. The CDR3 sequence is CASRDKLDQPQHF. In DNA form, the CDR3 reads TGTGCCAGTCGGGACAAGCTGGATCAGCCCCAGCATTTT. This rearrangement joins TRBV19 to TRBJ1-5; D is perhaps TRBD1 (6 bases). This CDR3 has 13 residues. The ends were cut back, 8 bases at V and 5 bases at J, with 13 bases in the middle. Germline loops: CDR1 LNHDA, CDR2 SQIVND (reference sequence).

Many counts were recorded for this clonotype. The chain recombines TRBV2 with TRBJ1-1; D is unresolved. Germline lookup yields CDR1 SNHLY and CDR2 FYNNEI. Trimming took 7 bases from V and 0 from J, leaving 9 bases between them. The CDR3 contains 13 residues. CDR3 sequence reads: CASMVEVNTEAFF. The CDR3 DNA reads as TGTGCCAGCATGGTGGAGGTGAACACTGAAGCTTTCTTT.

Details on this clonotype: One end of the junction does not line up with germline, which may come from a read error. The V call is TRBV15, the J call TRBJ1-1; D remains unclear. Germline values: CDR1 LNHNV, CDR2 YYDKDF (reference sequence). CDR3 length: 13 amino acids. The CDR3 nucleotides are TGTGCCGCCAGCAGAGAGTCACAGTTTGAAGCTTTCTTT. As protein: CAASRESQFEAFF.

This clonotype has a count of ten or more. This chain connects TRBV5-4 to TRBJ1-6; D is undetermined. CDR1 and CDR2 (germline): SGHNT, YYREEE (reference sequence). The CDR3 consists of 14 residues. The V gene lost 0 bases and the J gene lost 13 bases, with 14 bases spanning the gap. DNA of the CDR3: TGTGCCAGCAGCTTGGCGCCCGTCCTGAGGCCCCTCCACTTT. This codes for CASSLAPVLRPLHF.

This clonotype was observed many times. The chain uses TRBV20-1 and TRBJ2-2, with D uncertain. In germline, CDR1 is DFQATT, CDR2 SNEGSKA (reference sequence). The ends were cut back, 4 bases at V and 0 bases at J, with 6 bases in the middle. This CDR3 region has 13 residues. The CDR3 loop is CSAIEPNTGELFF. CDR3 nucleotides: TGCAGTGCTATCGAACCGAACACCGGGGAGCTGTTTTTT.